Detailed here is one T cell receptor (beta chain). The data derive from a study of T cell responses to AZD1222 COVID-19 vaccine. Measured with immunoSEQ multiplex PCR; TCRdb has only the in-frame clones, and not every one. The table lists 100,000 to 120,000 clones, 70% to 90% of them singletons, with 2% to 3% in the top ten. CDR3 size: 15 residues. The V end was cut by 1 base, the J end by 0 bases, with 10 bases between. CDR1 is SGHDT and CDR2 is YYEEEE in the germline V gene. The genes are TRBV5-6 and TRBJ2-5, with D perhaps given as TRBD1 or TRBD2 (5 bases each). This clonotype originated in an adult in good health. Sequences were derived from peripheral blood, sampled on day 0 of AZD1222 vaccination. The CDR3 spells CASSLRDRYQETQYF. CDR3 bases: TGTGCCAGCAGCTTGAGGGACCGATACCAAGAGACCCAGTACTTC.